The T cell receptor (beta chain) described here comes from a study of blood T cells in healthy people across ages. This clonotype has just a few counts. Its specificity is unknown. Trimming removed 4 bases from V and 0 bases from J, with 3 bases in between. CDR3 size: 12 residues. Germline loops: CDR1 ENHRY, CDR2 SYGVKD. Healthy individuals of Caucasian origin from Russia, aged roughly 6 to 90, served as donors. Study-wide points: Diversity estimates from one million T cells were considered underestimates.

The second PCR ran 7 to 11 cycles with a sample-barcoded 5' primer and J-beta primers. TCRdb independently ran MiXCR on the 5' RACE reads; one entry per CDR3 protein. The table has about 570,000 distinct CDR3 sequences, about 25% seen once. Source material: blood. The V call is TRBV10-3, the J call TRBJ1-2; D is undetermined. The source of this sequence is a woman in her sixties or seventies in good health. CDR3 nucleotide sequence: TGTGCCATCAGTGGAGCTAACTATGGCTACACCTTC. Its protein is CAISGANYGYTF.